The source of this T cell receptor (beta chain) is a study of T cell responses to AZD1222 COVID-19 vaccine. Notes on the study in general: The span of vaccine-associated CD4 TCRs extended across spike, with dominance at 160-218 and 743-854. Nearly half of unique spike-specific TCRs reportedly avoided B.1.351 and B.1.1.7 mutated regions.

CDR3 length: 16 residues. Germline CDR1 is SGHRS and CDR2 is YFSETQ. The V gene end was trimmed by 0 bases and the J gene end by 0 bases; junction bases not matched to a gene: 1. Points on this clone: No antigen is known for it.

Only in-frame clones appear in the TCRdb table, and some are missing; sequencing was by immunoSEQ multiplex PCR. The profile shows 60,000 to 90,000 clones, about 74% of them singletons. This clonotype was obtained from an adult who received the MenACWY meningococcal vaccine as a control. The chain couples TRBV5-1 to TRBJ1-2; 11 bases fit TRBD1. The source was peripheral blood, collected 28 days after the second dose of the MenACWY control vaccine. In DNA, the CDR3 is TGCGCCAGCAGCTTGGGGACAGGGGGCTCTAACTATGGCTACACCTTC. Translation: CASSLGTGGSNYGYTF.